This T cell receptor (beta chain) is drawn from a study of control samples from healthy donors and cancer patients. Sequencing used immunoSEQ multiplex PCR; TCRdb keeps in-frame clones, though not all of them. The sample consists of about 150,000 clones, approximately 94% of them appearing once. The germline CDR1 and CDR2 sequences are LNHNV and YYDKDF (reference sequence). The CDR3 is made up of 16 amino acids. V dropped 0 bases and J dropped 2 bases, with 11 bases sitting between them. The receptor was isolated from a woman between 18 and 29 years old in good health. The sequenced material came from blood. The gene calls are TRBV15 and TRBJ1-5; unclear D gene. CDR3 nucleotides: TGTGCCACCAGCAGAGATAGAGGGCTCGGCAATCAGCCCCAGCATTTT. Translation gives CATSRDRGLGNQPQHF.